This TCR beta chain was recovered during a study of T cell repertoires in cytomegalovirus infection (dated by TCRdb to about 2019). For the wider study: The peptide stimulations were aimed at well-studied HLA-B-restricted epitopes as well as recently identified HLA-C-restricted CMV epitopes, whose presentation resists viral immunomodulation. Because public TCR beta signatures pointed to carriage of CMV infection together with the matching HLA type, the HLA type of each donor mattered for the analysis. What the research found in general, with its limitations: Cumulative frequency of public TCR beta family members discriminated carriers of CMV infection plus the relevant HLA type in this cohort and an independent approximately 370-donor cohort. The ex vivo response was dominated by HLA-C-restricted CMV-specific TCR beta clonotypes, and the single most frequent clonotype in two of eight donors was supplied by these HLA-C-restricted clonotypes.

TCRdb records Illumina HiSeq 1500 as the sequencer. TCRdb took the public reads, trimmed them with fastp at Q25, ran MiXCR for clone calling and kept in-frame beta chains. Identical CDR3 protein sequences are pooled into one entry, listed with their most common genes and DNA. Within this sample are 100,000 to 150,000 distinct CDR3 sequences, with about 31% of them counted one time only. The biggest ten clones account for under 65% of the sample. The intended sense of this specimen's treatment or condition label: in vitro stimulation with specific CMV peptide epitopes to enrich CMV-specific T cells. This clonotype was counted only a few times. What antigen it recognizes has not been identified. No base-level quality is on record; no much larger clone is a single base apart. There are 20 amino acids in the CDR3, from cysteine to phenylalanine inclusive. Only the CDR3 portion is preserved as DNA: 60 bases, with reading frame beginning at the first base. The V end gives up 1 base and the J end 2 bases, leaving 18 bases in the junction not matched to a gene. Per the germline V gene, SGHAT is the CDR1 and FQNNGV is the CDR2.

This sequence originates from a human donor in good health (CMV status not recorded). Some clones in this sample may be carry-over from other donors' samples. This material consisted of CD8+ T cells from cultured PBMCs, taken from culture after CMV antigen stimulation. The chain is made from TRBV11-2 and TRBJ2-5; 8 nucleotides in the junction match TRBD1. This receptor has the CDR3 CASSLVFGWDRIAWQETQYF. The nucleotides read TGTGCCAGCAGCTTAGTTTTTGGTTGGGACAGGATTGCGTGGCAAGAGACCCAGTACTTC. The entire variable domain, with the stretches around the CDR3 drawn from the reference TRBV11-2 and TRBJ2-5 proteins, is EAGVAQSPRYKIIEKRQSVAFWCNPISGHATLYWYQQILGQGPKLLIQFQNNGVVDDSQLPKDRFSAERLKGVDSTLKIQPAKLEDSAVYLCASSLVFGWDRIAWQETQYFGPGTRLLVL.